A single sample is the source of the 19 T cell receptor beta chains below, sequenced in a study of vaccination effects on CD4 cells after COVID-19. Sequencing in the ViraFEST assay came after antigen-specific CD4+ T cells had been expanded with viral peptide pools, which were used to stimulate PBMC. At the end of more than 8 days of culture, CD4+ T cells were isolated. Two doses of either BNT162b2 or mRNA-1273 were given to each participant. Their target antigens are unknown. Repertoires were generated with immunoSEQ multiplex PCR, while TCRdb's copy carries only in-frame clones and drops some. The sample carries around 81,000 clones, 60% to 85% recorded once. Sample: CD4+ T cells from PBMCs cultured with HCoV-OC43 spike peptides, taken after COVID-19 vaccination. The subset denotes: HCoV-OC43 spike overlapping peptide pool stimulation. The receptors stem from a human donor who received a COVID-19 vaccine.

This clone was detected once. The rearrangement links TRBV27 to TRBJ1-6; 9 positions agree with TRBD1. The trim removed 3 bases at V and 0 bases at J, leaving 6 bases unmatched. Looked up from germline, CDR1 is MNHEY and CDR2 is SMNVEV (reference sequence). This CDR3 region has 18 residues. The CDR3: CASSFWTGVPSYNSPLHF. CDR3 DNA: TGTGCCAGCAGTTTCTGGACAGGGGTACCCTCCTATAATTCACCCCTCCACTTT.

The chain joins TRBV5-1 to TRBJ1-4; 8 bases are shared with TRBD1. V lost 0 bases and J lost 7; bases outside the gene matches: 5. Germline lookup yields CDR1 SGHRS and CDR2 YFSETQ. CDR3 size: 15 residues. This CDR3 is CASSLDRGSSEKLFF. CDR3 DNA sequence: TGCGCCAGCAGCTTGGACAGGGGGTCAAGTGAAAAACTGTTTTTT.

V gene TRBV28 combines with J gene TRBJ2-5, with 8 bases that match TRBD1. CDR1 and CDR2 from the germline V gene are MDHEN and SYDVKM. V was clipped by 6 bases and J by 4 bases; unmatched bases: 7. The CDR3 loop spans 14 amino acids. The CDR3 here is CASSSAGGAETQYF. In DNA form, the CDR3 reads TGTGCCAGCAGCTCGGCAGGGGGCGCAGAGACCCAGTACTTC.

This clone was seen a single time. The gene calls are TRBV28 and TRBJ2-2; the D is unclear. Germline V CDR1 and CDR2: MDHEN, SYDVKM. This CDR3 comprises 13 residues. The V and J ends lost 7 bases and 4 bases respectively, with 10 bases between them. The CDR3 DNA reads TGTGCCAGCATGGGCGGATTCACCGGGGAGCTGTTTTTT. Amino acid sequence: CASMGGFTGELFF. The full variable domain, with the rest looked up from reference TRBV28 and TRBJ2-2, is DVKVTQSSRYLVKRTGEKVFLECVQDMDHENMFWYRQDPGLGLRLIYFSYDVKMKEKGDIPEGYSVSREKKERFSLILESASTNQTSMYLCASMGGFTGELFFGEGSRLTVL.

The chain employs TRBV3-1 (or the pseudogene TRBV3-2) and TRBJ2-1; D is perhaps TRBD1 (6 bases). The V end lost 4 bases, the J end lost 5 bases, and 18 bases lay between the germline ends. The germline gives CDR1 LGHDT, CDR2 YNNKEL (reference sequence). CDR3 length: 16 amino acids. Here the CDR3 reads CASSPNKRTANNEQFF. CDR3 coding DNA: TGTGCCAGCAGCCCCAATAAGAGGACAGCAAACAATGAGCAGTTCTTC.

This chain links TRBV6-6 with TRBJ1-1; 10 bases line up with TRBD1. The CDR3 consists of 15 residues. Germline lookup yields CDR1 MNHNY and CDR2 SVGAGI (reference sequence). V lost 5 bases, J lost 6 bases, and 9 bases stayed unmatched. The DNA for the CDR3 is TGTGCCAGCAGTGGGGGACAGGGGCCCGCCGCTGAAGCTTTCTTT. Its protein is CASSGGQGPAAEAFF.

The chain has TRBV5-4 and TRBJ2-3; 7 bases align to TRBD1. J lost 2 bases, V lost 4 bases, and 10 bases had no gene match. CDR1 is SGHNT, CDR2 YYREEE, per germline (reference sequence). The CDR3 length is 16 residues. The CDR3: CASSTPGTVDTDTQYF. Here the CDR3 DNA reads TGTGCCAGCAGCACTCCGGGGACAGTAGACACAGATACGCAGTATTTT.

CDR3 protein: CASSYGQRGAAQYF. DNA of the CDR3: TGTGCCAGCAGTTACGGGCAGCGGGGGGCCGCGCAGTATTTT. The chain carries TRBV6-2 or TRBV6-3 and TRBJ2-3, with TRBD2 matching over 9 bases. CDR1 is MNHEY, CDR2 SVGEGT, per germline. The CDR3 extends over 14 amino acids. With 2 bases clipped from V and 10 bases from J, the junction kept 7 bases outside the gene matches.

The chain joins TRBV5-1 to TRBJ1-4, with D unresolved. From germline, CDR1 is SGHRS and CDR2 YFSETQ. This CDR3 has 14 residues. V was clipped by 4 bases and J by 8 bases, with 15 bases between them. The CDR3 sequence: CASSPRIEGEKLFF. In DNA, the CDR3 is TGCGCCAGCAGCCCCAGGATCGAGGGAGAAAAACTGTTTTTT.

Concerning this clone itself: The same CDR3 arises from other DNA sequences in this sample as well. The chain employs TRBV10-3 and TRBJ1-2; D is undetermined. The CDR3 extends over 12 amino acids. Per the germline V gene, CDR1 is ENHRY and CDR2 is SYGVKD. Trimming cost V 2 bases and J 3 bases, with 4 bases left between them. Here the CDR3 reads CAISEGDYGYTF. CDR3 DNA sequence: TGTGCCATCAGTGAGGGCGACTATGGCTACACCTTC.

V and J are TRBV19 and TRBJ2-5; 7 positions match TRBD2. The V gene's germline CDR1 is LNHDA and CDR2 SQIVND (reference sequence). CDR3 length equals 15 residues. V gave up 5 bases and J gave up 3 bases; unmatched junction bases: 9. The CDR3 region is CASSPRTRGEETQYF. Written as DNA, the CDR3 is TGTGCCAGTAGTCCTAGGACTAGGGGCGAAGAGACCCAGTACTTC. The variable domain in full, with the rest retrieved from reference TRBV19 and TRBJ2-5, is DGGITQSPKYLFRKEGQNVTLSCEQNLNHDAMYWYRQDPGQGLRLIYYSQIVNDFQKGDIAEGYSVSREKKESFPLTVTSAQKNPTAFYLCASSPRTRGEETQYFGPGTRLLVL.

The chain carries TRBV6-2 or TRBV6-3 and TRBJ2-7; 8 nucleotides line up with TRBD1. This CDR3 has 16 amino acids. From germline, CDR1 is MNHEY and CDR2 SVGEGT. V lost 0 bases to trimming and J lost 7 bases; unmatched junction nucleotides: 11. The chain's CDR3 is CASSYSKQGAIGEQYV. The CDR3 nucleotides read TGTGCCAGCAGTTACTCAAAGCAGGGGGCGATAGGAGAGCAGTACGTC.

The chain is built from TRBV5-1 and TRBJ2-2, with D hard to call. V shed 0 bases and J shed 3 bases, with 9 bases lying between them. The CDR3 contains 15 residues. The germline CDR1 and CDR2 sequences are SGHRS and YFSETQ. CDR3 sequence (DNA): TGCGCCAGCAGCTTGGAAGGGTCGTACACCGGGGAGCTGTTTTTT. It translates to CASSLEGSYTGELFF.

The rearrangement joins TRBV18 to TRBJ2-7; 10 bases are a match to TRBD2. Germline V gene sequence: CDR1 KGHSH, CDR2 LQKENI. The CDR3 sequence is 17 residues long. J lost 4 bases, V lost 2 bases, and 11 bases had no gene match. CDR3: CASSPVIVAGGEYEQYV. The CDR3 coding sequence is TGTGCCAGCTCACCAGTGATAGTAGCGGGGGGAGAATACGAGCAGTACGTC.

This rearrangement joins TRBV19 to TRBJ1-4; D is unclear. In germline, CDR1 is LNHDA, CDR2 SQIVND (reference sequence). The germline V and J ends were trimmed by 0 bases and 7 bases, with 9 bases remaining between them. The CDR3 loop spans 14 amino acids. The CDR3 protein is CASSIDLRAEKLFF. CDR3 bases: TGTGCCAGTAGTATAGACTTAAGGGCTGAAAAACTGTTTTTT.

The chain is built from TRBV28 and TRBJ1-2; D unclear. Trimming removed 3 bases from V and 7 bases from J, with 21 bases in between. Germline values: CDR1 MDHEN, CDR2 SYDVKM. There are 16 residues in the CDR3. The CDR3: CASSFPLPIEAIGYTF. The CDR3 nucleotides are TGTGCCAGCAGTTTCCCCTTGCCGATCGAGGCGATTGGCTACACCTTC.

The sample holds a few counts of this clone. This sequence joins TRBV2 and TRBJ1-3, with TRBD1 identical over 8 bases. Germline V gives CDR1 SNHLY, CDR2 FYNNEI. The CDR3 consists of 15 residues. V dropped 4 bases and J dropped 0; count of bases not matched to a gene: 2. The DNA of the CDR3 is TGTGCCAGCAGTGGACAGGGGAGCTCTGGAAACACCATATATTTT. It specifies CASSGQGSSGNTIYF. Full variable domain (remainder filled in from reference TRBV2 and TRBJ1-3): EPEVTQTPSHQVTQMGQEVILRCVPISNHLYFYWYRQILGQKVEFLVSFYNNEISEKSEIFDDQFSVERPDGSNFTLKIRSTKLEDSAMYFCASSGQGSSGNTIYFGEGSWLTVV.

The chain links TRBV20-1 to TRBJ2-7; 10 nucleotides match TRBD1. CDR1 and CDR2 from the germline V gene are DFQATT and SNEGSKA (reference sequence). V was pared by 3 bases and J by 2 bases, with 7 bases of the junction left unmatched. CDR3 size: 15 residues. CDR3 DNA: TGCAGTGCTAGTCCCGGGGGGACAGGGGCCTACGAGCAGTACGTC. Encoded protein: CSASPGGTGAYEQYV.

J is TRBJ1-3 and V is TRBV7-8, with D possibly matching TRBD1 (6 bases). CDR1 and CDR2 (germline): SGHVS, FQNEAQ. The CDR3 is 16 residues long. Trimming left V 7 bases short and J 4 bases short, with 20 bases between. This CDR3 reads CASTSLGGANGNTIYF. The CDR3 DNA follows: TGTGCCAGCACCTCCCTGGGGGGGGCGAACGGAAACACCATATATTTT.